This T cell receptor beta chain is from a study of identical twins. The study, taken as a whole, reports: High-abundance cord blood beta clonotypes had fewer insertions; memory repertoires showed none.

This clonotype was counted between two and nine times. Its antigen is as yet unknown. V was clipped by 5 bases and J by 4 bases, with 22 bases between them. The CDR3 loop spans 17 amino acids. TCRdb ran MiXCR on the 5' RACE reads and lists one entry per CDR3 protein. The sample consists of 450,000 or so distinct CDR3 sequences, about 13% of them appearing once. The sample was also linked to a second study, of yellow fever vaccine responses in identical twins.

This sequence joins TRBV12-3 or TRBV12-4 and TRBJ2-3; TRBD2 is a possible D gene (6 bases). This clonotype was obtained from a woman in her late teens or twenties in good health. The sequenced sample consisted of CD4+ T cells sorted from blood. CDR3 sequence (DNA): TGTGCCAGCAGTCCCACACGCACGACTAGTAAGGCAGATACGCAGTATTTT. It codes for CASSPTRTTSKADTQYF.